The T cell receptor (beta chain) under discussion was sequenced for a study of control samples from healthy donors and cancer patients. Assay: immunoSEQ multiplex PCR; the TCRdb copy retains only in-frame clones and omits some. The data show roughly 180,000 clones, with 85% to 95% seen just once and roughly 1.3% held by the top ten. The CDR3 is 14 residues long. Germline V gives CDR1 MDHEN, CDR2 SYDVKM. Trimming left V 6 bases short and J 6 bases short, with 17 bases between. Sequencing input: blood. This chain joins TRBV28 and TRBJ1-2, with D tentatively TRBD1 (6 bases). The receptor was isolated from a woman aged 18-35 years in good health. CDR3 bases: TGTGCCAGCAGCCATTCGACAGGATATGATGGCTACACCTTC. Protein sequence: CASSHSTGYDGYTF.